Listed here are 27 T cell receptor beta chains from one sample, sequenced in a study of T cells in Graves' hyperthyroidism and ophthalmopathy. What was amplified from RNA transcripts were TCR beta CDR3 regions. The HTBI primer set served for first-round RT-PCR of the TCR CDR3. TCRdb independently ran MiXCR on the multiplex PCR reads; one entry per CDR3 protein. The sample consists of 330,000 or so distinct CDR3 sequences, 15% to 20% of them appearing once. Sequenced: blood. The receptors stem from a man aged 45 to 65 with Graves' ophthalmopathy.

The chain combines TRBV6-1 with TRBJ2-5; D gene unclear. Per germline, CDR1 MNHNS and CDR2 SASEGT. Trimming removed 6 bases from V and 3 bases from J, with 8 bases in between. This CDR3 spans 12 amino acids. The CDR3 loop reads CASSRIKETQYF. The DNA for the CDR3 is TGTGCCAGCAGCCGAATAAAAGAGACCCAGTACTTC.

This clonotype came up many times. CDR3 loop: CASTPVRLAGFPWSYRYF. CDR3 nucleotide sequence: TGTGCCAGCACCCCCGTCAGGCTAGCGGGTTTCCCCTGGTCATATCGGTACTTC. The genes are TRBV11-3 and TRBJ2-5; TRBD2 aligns across 8 bases. The ends lost 7 bases at V and 13 bases at J; junction bases unmatched: 29. The CDR3 spans 18 residues. Germline CDR1 reads SGHNT; CDR2 reads YENEEA.

This clonotype was observed many times. The gene calls are TRBV28 and TRBJ2-3; D tentatively reads TRBD1 or TRBD2 (6 bases each). CDR1 is MDHEN and CDR2 is SYDVKM in the germline V gene. The CDR3 spans 14 residues. V was shortened by 6 bases and J by 6 bases, with 16 bases between the two germline ends. The DNA of the CDR3 is TGTGCCAGCAGCCCTCGGGGGCAGGAGGATACGCAGTATTTT. The encoded protein is CASSPRGQEDTQYF.

This clonotype has only a few counts. The CDR3 DNA is TGCAGTGCCATCGGGAGGGCAGGGGGAGGGGTGGAGCAGTTCTTC. Protein product: CSAIGRAGGGVEQFF. V usage is TRBV20-1 and J usage is TRBJ2-1; D perhaps matches TRBD2 (8 bases). Trimming removed 6 bases at V and 10 bases at J, with 25 bases between. This CDR3 has 15 residues. Germline V gives CDR1 DFQATT, CDR2 SNEGSKA (reference sequence).

V usage is TRBV6-1 and J usage is TRBJ2-3; 14 bases line up with TRBD2. Germline trimming cut 6 bases from V and 5 bases from J; bases unmatched to any gene: 4. Germline V CDR1 and CDR2: MNHNS, SASEGT. The CDR3 runs to 15 residues. For the CDR3, the DNA is TGTGCCAGCAGCGGGACTAGCGGGAGAGGAGATACGCAGTATTTT. This encodes CASSGTSGRGDTQYF.

This clonotype occurred many times. The gene calls are TRBV12-3 or TRBV12-4 and TRBJ1-2; 7 bases are shared with TRBD1. This CDR3 is 13 amino acids long. J was trimmed by 4 bases and V by 4 bases; bases with no gene match: 3. Written as DNA, the CDR3 is TGTGCCAGCAGTTCAGACAGGGTCTATGGCTACACCTTC. Its translation: CASSSDRVYGYTF.

This clonotype was counted between two and nine times. Germline and junction disagree at one end, which may indicate a read error. The V call is TRBV7-7, the J call TRBJ2-1; 10 bases map to TRBD1. The germline CDR1 and CDR2 sequences are SSHAT and FNYEAQ (reference sequence). The CDR3 contains 15 residues. Here the CDR3 DNA reads TGTGCTAGCAGCTACGGGACAGGGGCCCACAATGAGCAGTTCTTC. As protein: CASSYGTGAHNEQFF.

This clonotype was counted at least ten times. The chain recombines TRBV9 with TRBJ2-3; TRBD2 is a possible D gene (5 bases). The germline V gene has CDR1 SGDLS and CDR2 YYNGEE. This CDR3 is built from 15 residues. The V and J ends lost 7 bases and 2 bases respectively, with 17 bases between them. The CDR3, as DNA: TGTGCCAGCTCCCTTTCGGGCGGACTCACAGATACGCAGTATTTT. It codes for CASSLSGGLTDTQYF.

This chain connects TRBV9 to TRBJ2-3, with TRBD2 as a possible D gene (6 bases). The germline CDR1 and CDR2 sequences are SGDLS and YYNGEE. Trimming left V 0 bases short and J 10 bases short, with 9 bases between. The CDR3 covers 12 residues. The chain's CDR3 is CASSVGGNAQYF. In nucleotides, the CDR3 is TGTGCCAGCAGCGTAGGCGGGAACGCGCAGTATTTT.

Comments on this clonotype: One junction end disagrees with the germline gene, perhaps due to a read error. V usage is TRBV4-1 and J usage is TRBJ2-3; the match to TRBD2 covers 9 bases. The CDR3 sequence is 16 residues long. Germline V gene sequence: CDR1 MGHRA, CDR2 YSYEKL. The CDR3 nucleotides are TGCGTCAGCAGCCAAGCGCTAGCGGGAACCCCAGATACGCAGTATTTT. Translation gives CVSSQALAGTPDTQYF.

In regard to this clonotype: A much larger clone differs by one base, so this may be a read error. The rearrangement uses TRBV5-1 and TRBJ2-7; 7 positions match TRBD1. The germline V gene encodes CDR1 SGHRS and CDR2 YFSETQ. CDR3 length: 14 residues. Here the CDR3 reads CANSTGTAVYEQYF. The CDR3 DNA sequence: TGCGCCAACAGCACCGGGACAGCCGTCTACGAGCAGTACTTC.

The chain has TRBV7-2 and TRBJ2-3; 9 bases map to TRBD2. Germline trimming cut 4 bases from V and 3 bases from J; bases unmatched to any gene: 5. The CDR3 is 15 residues long. Germline V gene sequence: CDR1 SGHTA, CDR2 FQGNSA. The DNA for the CDR3 is TGTGCCAGCAGCTGGGGTAGCGGGAGTACAGATACGCAGTATTTT. It translates to CASSWGSGSTDTQYF.

This clonotype turned up a few times. The chain combines TRBV5-4 with TRBJ1-1, with TRBD1 identical over 7 bases. Germline V gene lookup returns CDR1 SGHNT and CDR2 YYREEE (reference sequence). After removal of 0 bases from V and 4 bases from J, the junction contained 6 bases not matched to a gene. The CDR3 length is 15 residues. The CDR3 protein is CASSLEEGARTEAFF. The CDR3 nucleotides read TGTGCCAGCAGCTTGGAGGAGGGGGCGCGCACTGAAGCTTTCTTT.

This clonotype has a count of ten or more. This chain links TRBV19 with TRBJ2-3, with D maybe TRBD1 (6 bases). CDR3 length: 15 residues. Trimming cost V 5 bases and J 1 base, with 13 bases left between them. The germline CDR1 and CDR2 sequences are LNHDA and SQIVND (reference sequence). DNA for the CDR3: TGTGCCAGTAGTCCCGATGGGGGCGGCACAGATACGCAGTATTTT. Residues: CASSPDGGGTDTQYF. The complete variable domain, with remaining parts taken from reference TRBV19 and TRBJ2-3, reads DGGITQSPKYLFRKEGQNVTLSCEQNLNHDAMYWYRQDPGQGLRLIYYSQIVNDFQKGDIAEGYSVSREKKESFPLTVTSAQKNPTAFYLCASSPDGGGTDTQYFGPGTRLTVL.

The chain recombines TRBV11-2 with TRBJ2-7; 10 bases fit TRBD1. The length of the CDR3 is 14 residues. The J segment lost 6 bases and the V segment lost 7 bases, leaving 9 bases of the junction unmatched. Germline CDR1 and CDR2: SGHAT and FQNNGV. The CDR3 protein is CASILGTGEGEQYF. As DNA, the CDR3 is TGTGCCAGCATCCTCGGGACAGGGGAGGGCGAGCAGTACTTC.

This clonotype was observed a handful of times. DNA of the CDR3: TGTGCCAGCAGTTGGATGGACAGGGAGGGAGAGACCCAGTACTTC. Amino acids: CASSWMDREGETQYF. The rearrangement uses TRBV28 and TRBJ2-5, with a possible D match to TRBD1 (8 bases). Germline V lookup: CDR1 MDHEN, CDR2 SYDVKM. This CDR3 region has 15 residues. Trimming took off 4 bases at V and 4 bases at J, with 16 bases between the two ends.

This clonotype was seen at least ten times. The chain recombines TRBV2 with TRBJ2-3; D is possibly TRBD2 (6 bases). V was shortened by 7 bases and J by 0 bases, with 20 bases between the two germline ends. Germline CDR1 SNHLY, CDR2 FYNNEI. The CDR3 is 17 amino acids. The chain's CDR3 is CASKGTAEGLSTDTQYF. CDR3 DNA sequence: TGTGCCAGCAAGGGGACTGCGGAGGGGTTAAGCACAGATACGCAGTATTTT.

The table lists this clonotype with a few counts. The gene calls are TRBV29-1 and TRBJ2-1, with D perhaps given as TRBD1 or TRBD2 (6 bases each). The CDR3 contains 13 residues. The germline V gene encodes CDR1 SQVTM and CDR2 ANQGSEA. The CDR3 DNA follows: TGCAGTATCCGGAGGGGGAGCTACAATGAGCAGTTCTTC. Residues: CSIRRGSYNEQFF.

This clonotype was picked up a small number of times. The gene calls are TRBV9 and TRBJ2-7, with 8 bases matching TRBD2. The CDR3 extends over 14 amino acids. The germline V gene has CDR1 SGDLS and CDR2 YYNGEE. With V trimmed by 3 bases and J by 3 bases, 5 bases remained unmatched. CDR3 sequence reads: CASSAREDHYEQYF. DNA of the CDR3: TGTGCCAGCAGCGCGCGGGAGGACCACTACGAGCAGTACTTC.

The rearrangement uses TRBV20-1 and TRBJ2-2; TRBD2 matches at 8 bases. The trim removed 4 bases at V and 1 base at J, leaving 5 bases unmatched. Per germline, CDR1 DFQATT and CDR2 SNEGSKA (reference sequence). The CDR3 has 15 residues. The CDR3 DNA is TGCAGTGCTACCAATGCGGGAGGGAACACCGGGGAGCTGTTTTTT. It specifies CSATNAGGNTGELFF.

The J gene is TRBJ2-3, the V gene TRBV7-9; no definite D call. Per germline, CDR1 SEHNR and CDR2 FQNEAQ (reference sequence). CDR3 size: 15 residues. Trimming pared 3 bases from V and 2 bases from J, leaving 12 bases between. Here the CDR3 reads CASSFGVSYTDTQYF. The CDR3 DNA reads TGTGCCAGCAGCTTTGGAGTTAGCTACACAGATACGCAGTATTTT.

Only a few counts were recorded for this clonotype. The chain links TRBV7-8 to TRBJ2-7, with D uncertain. There are 13 residues in the CDR3. Per germline, CDR1 SGHVS and CDR2 FQNEAQ. Trimming removed 4 bases at V and 7 bases at J, with 14 bases between. DNA for the CDR3: TGTGCCAGCAGCTCCATAGAATTGGGGGAGCAGTACTTC. It yields the protein CASSSIELGEQYF.

This clonotype was observed many times. J is TRBJ1-4 and V is TRBV2; D gene unclear. The CDR3 length is 14 residues. Trimming took off 6 bases at V and 2 bases at J, with 10 bases between the two ends. Germline assignment: CDR1 SNHLY and CDR2 FYNNEI. CDR3 protein: CASSVEVTNEKLFF. CDR3 DNA sequence: TGTGCCAGCAGCGTGGAGGTGACTAATGAAAAACTGTTTTTT.

As DNA, the CDR3 is TGTGCCAGCAGTACACAGTTTCGAGGGGCCAACGTCCTGACTTTC. Translated, it gives CASSTQFRGANVLTF. The gene calls are TRBV28 and TRBJ2-6; D ambiguous. Germline CDR1 reads MDHEN; CDR2 reads SYDVKM. Trimming removed 5 bases at V and 4 bases at J, with 12 bases between. The CDR3 has 15 amino acids.

The rearrangement uses TRBV6-1 and TRBJ2-1; 16 bases line up with TRBD2. The germline V gene has CDR1 MNHNS and CDR2 SASEGT. The CDR3 extends over 20 amino acids. V shed 2 bases, J shed 0 bases, and the junction held 7 bases outside the gene matches. CDR3 bases: TGTGCCAGCAGTGAACGGGGACTAGCGGGAGGGCGGAGCTCCTACAATGAGCAGTTCTTC. This encodes CASSERGLAGGRSSYNEQFF.

This clonotype was picked up many times. CDR3 sequence: CSARTRQGVWEQFF. In DNA form, the CDR3 reads TGCAGTGCTAGAACCCGACAGGGGGTTTGGGAGCAGTTCTTC. J is TRBJ2-1 and V is TRBV20-1, with 9 bases aligning to TRBD1. V dropped 2 bases and J dropped 10; count of bases not matched to a gene: 9. The CDR3 covers 14 residues. CDR1 is DFQATT and CDR2 is SNEGSKA in the germline V gene (reference sequence).

The chain combines TRBV7-9 with TRBJ2-3; D is uncertain. Trimming cost V 4 bases and J 5 bases, with 22 bases left between them. The CDR3 consists of 17 residues. CDR1 is SEHNR and CDR2 is FQNEAQ in the germline V gene (reference sequence). The CDR3 DNA sequence: TGTGCCAGCAGCTCTAGACGGACCTCATTAGTTCAAGATACGCAGTATTTT. The encoded protein is CASSSRRTSLVQDTQYF.